Shown below are 3 T cell receptor beta chains from a single sample sequenced in a study of T cell repertoires in cytomegalovirus infection. No antigen is known for these receptors. TCRdb analysed the reads with MiXCR anew, one entry per CDR3 protein. The table lists hundreds of thousands of distinct CDR3 sequences, 30% to 40% of them singletons, with around a sixth in the top ten. Sequencing was performed on cultured PBMCs, taken from culture after CMV antigen stimulation. The receptors derive from a human donor in good health (CMV status not recorded). Some clones in this sample may be carry-over from other donors' samples.

This chain connects TRBV28 to TRBJ2-1; tentative D call: TRBD1 (6 bases). The CDR3 sequence is 13 residues long. CDR1 and CDR2 from the germline V gene are MDHEN and SYDVKM. Trimming stripped 3 bases from V and 5 bases from J, with 8 bases between. The CDR3, as DNA: TGTGCCAGCAGTTTCGGGGACAACAATGAGCAGTTCTTC. It yields the protein CASSFGDNNEQFF. The full variable domain, rest sourced from reference TRBV28 and TRBJ2-1, is DVKVTQSSRYLVKRTGEKVFLECVQDMDHENMFWYRQDPGLGLRLIYFSYDVKMKEKGDIPEGYSVSREKKERFSLILESASTNQTSMYLCASSFGDNNEQFFGPGTRLTVL.

The V gene is TRBV7-6, the J gene TRBJ2-2; 10 bases align to TRBD2. With V trimmed by 7 bases and J by 1 base, 6 bases remained unmatched. The CDR3 contains 16 residues. Germline lookup yields CDR1 SGHVS and CDR2 FNYEAQ. The CDR3 reads CASKPSGRVNTGELFF. CDR3 in DNA: TGTGCCAGCAAGCCTAGCGGGAGAGTGAACACCGGGGAGCTGTTTTTT.

This clonotype was picked up many times. V gene TRBV7-6 combines with J gene TRBJ2-3; 10 nucleotides align to TRBD1. Per the germline V gene, CDR1 is SGHVS and CDR2 is FNYEAQ. The CDR3 sequence is 16 residues long. V shed 2 bases and J 3 bases; nucleotides not matched to a gene: 5. The chain's CDR3 is CASSLRWGQGTDTQYF. The CDR3 bases are TGTGCCAGCAGCTTAAGATGGGGACAGGGGACAGATACGCAGTATTTT.